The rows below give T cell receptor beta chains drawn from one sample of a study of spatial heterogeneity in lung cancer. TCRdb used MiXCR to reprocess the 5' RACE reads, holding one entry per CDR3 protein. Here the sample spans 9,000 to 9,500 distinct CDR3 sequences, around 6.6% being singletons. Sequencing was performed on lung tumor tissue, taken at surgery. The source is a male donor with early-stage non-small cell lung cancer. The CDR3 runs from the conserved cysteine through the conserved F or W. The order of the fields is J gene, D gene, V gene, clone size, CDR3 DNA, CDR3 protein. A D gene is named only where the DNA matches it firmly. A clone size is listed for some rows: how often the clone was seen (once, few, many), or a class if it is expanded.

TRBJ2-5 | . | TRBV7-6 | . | TGTGCCAGCAGCCTCGGACCTTGGGGGGAGACCCAGTACTTC | CASSLGPWGETQYF
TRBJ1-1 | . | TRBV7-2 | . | TGTGCCAGCAGCTTAGCGTCAAGGACGACGAACACTGAAGCTTTCTTT | CASSLASRTTNTEAFF
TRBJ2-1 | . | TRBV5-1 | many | TGCGCCAGCTTCAGTGACAATGAGCAGTTCTTC | CASFSDNEQFF
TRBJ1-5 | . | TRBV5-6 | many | TGTGCCAGCAGCTTGGGGGTCAGTTTTAGCAATCAGCCCCAGCATTTT | CASSLGVSFSNQPQHF
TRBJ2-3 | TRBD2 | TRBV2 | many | TGTGCCAGCAGTGAAGCCCTAGCGGGGGGGCTGGATACGCAGTATTTT | CASSEALAGGLDTQYF
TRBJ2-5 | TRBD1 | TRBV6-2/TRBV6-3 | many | TGTGCCAGCAGTTACCACCCTGACAGGGCCCAAGAGACCCAGTACTTC | CASSYHPDRAQETQYF
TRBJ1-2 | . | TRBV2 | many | TGTGCCAGCAGTCCCCTAAGGGAGGGGGACTACACCTTC | CASSPLREGDYTF
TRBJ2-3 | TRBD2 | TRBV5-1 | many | TGCGCCAGCAGCTTGGCCGGGACTAGCGGAGATACGCAGTATTTT | CASSLAGTSGDTQYF
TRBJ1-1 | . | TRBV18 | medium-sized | TGTGCCAGCTCACGCGACAGGATCACTGAAGCTTTCTTT | CASSRDRITEAFF
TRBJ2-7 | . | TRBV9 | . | TGTGCCAGCAGCGTACGGGAGGGGGCTTACGAGCAGTACTTC | CASSVREGAYEQYF